This TCR beta chain was obtained from a study of CD8+ T cells in alopecia areata. It was cDNA, reverse transcribed from extracted RNA, that served as the sequencing template. Assay: immunoSEQ multiplex PCR; the TCRdb copy retains only in-frame clones and omits some. This table holds 250,000 to 350,000 clones, about 60% found once. V lost 4 bases to trimming and J lost 10 bases; unmatched junction nucleotides: 12. Germline V gives CDR1 LGHNA, CDR2 YNFKEQ. This CDR3 has 14 amino acids. Noted treatment: oral pan-JAK inhibitor, 5-10 mg twice daily. The investigators collected lesional scalp punch biopsies and peripheral blood from alopecia areata patients.

The sample was CD4+ T cells sorted from blood, taken at week 52, from a patient treated with tofacitinib. The J gene is TRBJ1-1, the V gene TRBV4-2; TRBD1 matches at 7 bases. The origin of this receptor is a human donor with alopecia areata. In nucleotides, the CDR3 is TGTGCCAGCAGCCCGTTCGGACAGGCTGGTACAGCTTTCTTT. It yields the protein CASSPFGQAGTAFF.